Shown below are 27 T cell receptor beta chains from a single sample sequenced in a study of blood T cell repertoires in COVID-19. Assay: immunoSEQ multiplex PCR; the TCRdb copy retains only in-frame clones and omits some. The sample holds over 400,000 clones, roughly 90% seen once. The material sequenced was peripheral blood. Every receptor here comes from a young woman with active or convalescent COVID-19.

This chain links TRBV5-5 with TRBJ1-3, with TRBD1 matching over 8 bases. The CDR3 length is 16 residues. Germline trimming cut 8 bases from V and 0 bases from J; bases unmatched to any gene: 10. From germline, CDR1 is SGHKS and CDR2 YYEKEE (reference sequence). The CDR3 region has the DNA TGTGCCAGGACGGACAGGGACGGCGGCTCTGGAAACACCATATATTTT. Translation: CARTDRDGGSGNTIYF.

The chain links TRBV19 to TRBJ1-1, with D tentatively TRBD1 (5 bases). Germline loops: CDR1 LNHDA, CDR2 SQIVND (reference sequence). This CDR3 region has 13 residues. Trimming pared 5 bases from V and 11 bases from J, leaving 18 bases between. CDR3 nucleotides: TGTGCCAGTAGTCTTGGGGCCCTACAAGAGGCTTTCTTT. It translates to CASSLGALQEAFF.

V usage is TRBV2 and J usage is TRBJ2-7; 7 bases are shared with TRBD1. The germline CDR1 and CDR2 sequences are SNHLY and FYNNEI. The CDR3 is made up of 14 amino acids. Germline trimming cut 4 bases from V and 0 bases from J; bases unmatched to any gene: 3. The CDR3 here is CASSGRGSSYEQYF. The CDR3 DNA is TGTGCCAGCAGTGGCAGGGGGAGCTCCTACGAGCAGTACTTC.

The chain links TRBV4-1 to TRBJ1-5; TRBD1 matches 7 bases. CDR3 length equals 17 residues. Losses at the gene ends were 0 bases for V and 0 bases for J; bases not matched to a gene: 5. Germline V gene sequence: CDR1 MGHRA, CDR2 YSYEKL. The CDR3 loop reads CASSQEPQGTSNQPQHF. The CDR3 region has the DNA TGCGCCAGCAGCCAAGAACCACAGGGGACTAGCAATCAGCCCCAGCATTTT.

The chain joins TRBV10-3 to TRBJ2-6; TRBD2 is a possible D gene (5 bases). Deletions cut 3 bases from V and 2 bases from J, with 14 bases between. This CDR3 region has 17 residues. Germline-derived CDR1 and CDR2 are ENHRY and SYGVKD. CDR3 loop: CAISDRGLQAGANVLTF. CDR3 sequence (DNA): TGTGCCATCAGTGATCGGGGTCTCCAAGCTGGGGCCAACGTCCTGACTTTC.

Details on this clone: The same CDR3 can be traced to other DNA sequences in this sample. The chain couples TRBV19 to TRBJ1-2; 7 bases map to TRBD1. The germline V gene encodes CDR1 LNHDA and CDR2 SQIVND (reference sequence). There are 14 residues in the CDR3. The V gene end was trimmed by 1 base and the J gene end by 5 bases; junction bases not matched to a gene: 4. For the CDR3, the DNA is TGTGCCAGTAGTATAGGGCAGGGGGGATATGGCTACACCTTC. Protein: CASSIGQGGYGYTF.

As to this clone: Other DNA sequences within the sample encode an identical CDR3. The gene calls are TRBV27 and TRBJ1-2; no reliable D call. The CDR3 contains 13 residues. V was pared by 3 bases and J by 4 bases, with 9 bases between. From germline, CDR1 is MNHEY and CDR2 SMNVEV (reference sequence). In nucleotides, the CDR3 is TGTGCCAGCAGTTTGAGCGGTGGCTATGGCTACACCTTC. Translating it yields CASSLSGGYGYTF.

CDR3 protein: CASGQLNTEAFF. CDR3 sequence (DNA): TGTGCCAGCGGACAGTTGAACACTGAAGCTTTCTTT. The chain has TRBV19 and TRBJ1-1; possible D gene TRBD1, 6 bases. Trimming shortened V by 9 bases and J by 0 bases, and 8 bases separated the two germline ends. The V gene's germline CDR1 is LNHDA and CDR2 SQIVND (reference sequence). This CDR3 has 12 residues.

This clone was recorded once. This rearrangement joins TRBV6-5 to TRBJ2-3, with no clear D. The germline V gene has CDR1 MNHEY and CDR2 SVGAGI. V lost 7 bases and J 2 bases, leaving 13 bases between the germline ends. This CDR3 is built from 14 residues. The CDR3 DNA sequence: TGTGCCAGCACTAAACTACCTCACACAGATACGCAGTATTTT. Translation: CASTKLPHTDTQYF.

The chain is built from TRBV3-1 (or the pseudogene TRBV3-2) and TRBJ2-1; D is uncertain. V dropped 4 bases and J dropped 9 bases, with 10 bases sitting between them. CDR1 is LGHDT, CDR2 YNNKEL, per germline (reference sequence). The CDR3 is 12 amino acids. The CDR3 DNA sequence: TGTGCCAGCAGCCGGAGTTTGGGTGAGCAGTTCTTC. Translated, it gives CASSRSLGEQFF.

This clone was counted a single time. The CDR3 spells CASSSMGLGEAFF. CDR3 sequence (DNA): TGTGCCAGCAGTTCCATGGGGCTTGGTGAAGCTTTCTTT. The rearrangement uses TRBV12-3 or TRBV12-4 and TRBJ1-1; D might be TRBD1 (5 bases). The CDR3 is 13 residues long. The V end lost 4 bases, the J end lost 7 bases, and 13 bases lay between the germline ends.

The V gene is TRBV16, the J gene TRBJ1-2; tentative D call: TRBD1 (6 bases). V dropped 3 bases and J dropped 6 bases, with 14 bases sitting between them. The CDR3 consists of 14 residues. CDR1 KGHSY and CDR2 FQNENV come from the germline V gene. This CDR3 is CASSQVTGSHGYTF. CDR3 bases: TGTGCCAGCAGCCAGGTAACAGGGTCCCATGGCTACACCTTC.

CDR3 nucleotide sequence: TGCGCCAGCAGCTTGGGTTGGACAGGGAAACAAGAGACCCAGTACTTC. It specifies CASSLGWTGKQETQYF. J is TRBJ2-5 and V is TRBV5-1; 8 bases are shared with TRBD1. Germline V CDR1 and CDR2: SGHRS, YFSETQ. The CDR3 spans 16 residues. V shed 0 bases, J shed 2 bases, and the junction held 6 bases outside the gene matches.

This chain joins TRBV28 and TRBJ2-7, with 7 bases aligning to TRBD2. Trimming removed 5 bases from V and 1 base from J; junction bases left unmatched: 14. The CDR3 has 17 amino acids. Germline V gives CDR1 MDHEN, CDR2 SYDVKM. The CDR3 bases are TGTGCCAGCAGTCCCCCCTGGGACTACCTTTTATCCTACGAGCAGTACTTC. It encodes CASSPPWDYLLSYEQYF.

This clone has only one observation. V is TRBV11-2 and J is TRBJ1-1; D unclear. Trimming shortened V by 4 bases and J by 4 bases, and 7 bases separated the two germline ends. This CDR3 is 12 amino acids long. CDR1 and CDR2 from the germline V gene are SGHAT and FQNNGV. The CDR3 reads CASSSEATEAFF. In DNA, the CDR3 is TGTGCCAGCAGCTCTGAGGCCACTGAAGCTTTCTTT.

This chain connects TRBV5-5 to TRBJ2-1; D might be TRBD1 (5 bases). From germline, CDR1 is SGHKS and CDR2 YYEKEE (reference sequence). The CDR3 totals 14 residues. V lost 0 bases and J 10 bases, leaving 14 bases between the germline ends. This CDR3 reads CASSLGGSIGEQFF. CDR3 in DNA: TGTGCCAGCAGCTTGGGGGGCTCGATTGGGGAGCAGTTCTTC.

CDR3 in amino acids: CASSETGGTEAFF. The DNA for the CDR3 is TGTGCCAGCAGTGAAACAGGTGGCACTGAAGCTTTCTTT. The V gene is TRBV2, the J gene TRBJ1-1; D perhaps matches TRBD1 (5 bases). The germline CDR1 and CDR2 sequences are SNHLY and FYNNEI. The germline V and J ends were trimmed by 2 bases and 4 bases, with 8 bases remaining between them. CDR3 length: 13 amino acids.

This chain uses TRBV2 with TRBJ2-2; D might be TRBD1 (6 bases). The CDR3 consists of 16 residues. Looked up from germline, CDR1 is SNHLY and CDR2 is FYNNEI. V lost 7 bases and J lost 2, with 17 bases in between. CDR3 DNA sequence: TGTGCCAGCACTAAGGGAACAGGGCTAAACACCGGGGAGCTGTTTTTT. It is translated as CASTKGTGLNTGELFF.

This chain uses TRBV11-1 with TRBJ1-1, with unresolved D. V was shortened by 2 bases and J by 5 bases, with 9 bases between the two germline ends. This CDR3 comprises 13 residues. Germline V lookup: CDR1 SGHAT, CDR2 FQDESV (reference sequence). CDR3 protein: CASSLTYVTEAFF. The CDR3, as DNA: TGTGCCAGCAGCTTAACTTATGTTACTGAAGCTTTCTTT.

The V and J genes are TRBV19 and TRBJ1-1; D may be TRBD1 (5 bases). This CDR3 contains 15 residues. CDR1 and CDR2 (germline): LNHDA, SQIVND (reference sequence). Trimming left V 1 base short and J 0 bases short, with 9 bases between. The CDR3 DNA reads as TGTGCCAGTAGTATAGGGGCAGGGATGAACACTGAAGCTTTCTTT. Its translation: CASSIGAGMNTEAFF.

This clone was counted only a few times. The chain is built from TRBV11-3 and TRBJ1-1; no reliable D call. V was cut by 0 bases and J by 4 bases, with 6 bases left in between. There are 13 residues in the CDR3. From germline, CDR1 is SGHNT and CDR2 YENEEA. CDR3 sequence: CASSLEAGTEAFF. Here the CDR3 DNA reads TGTGCCAGCAGCTTAGAGGCTGGCACTGAAGCTTTCTTT. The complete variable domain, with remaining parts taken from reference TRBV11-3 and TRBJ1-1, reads EAGVVQSPRYKIIEKKQPVAFWCNPISGHNTLYWYLQNLGQGPELLIRYENEEAVDDSQLPKDRFSAERLKGVDSTLKIQPAELGDSAVYLCASSLEAGTEAFFGQGTRLTVV.

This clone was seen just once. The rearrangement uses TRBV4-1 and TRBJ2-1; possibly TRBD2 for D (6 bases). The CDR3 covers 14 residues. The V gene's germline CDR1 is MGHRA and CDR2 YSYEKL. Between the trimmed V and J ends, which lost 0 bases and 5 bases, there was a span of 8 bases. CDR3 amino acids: CASSQDGGDNEQFF. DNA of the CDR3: TGCGCCAGCAGCCAAGATGGCGGGGACAATGAGCAGTTCTTC.

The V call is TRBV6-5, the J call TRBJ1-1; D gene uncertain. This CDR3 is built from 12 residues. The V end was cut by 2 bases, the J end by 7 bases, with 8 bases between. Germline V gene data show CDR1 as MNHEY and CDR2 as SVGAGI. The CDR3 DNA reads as TGTGCCAGCAGTTACCCCACGGGTGAAGCTTTCTTT. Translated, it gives CASSYPTGEAFF.

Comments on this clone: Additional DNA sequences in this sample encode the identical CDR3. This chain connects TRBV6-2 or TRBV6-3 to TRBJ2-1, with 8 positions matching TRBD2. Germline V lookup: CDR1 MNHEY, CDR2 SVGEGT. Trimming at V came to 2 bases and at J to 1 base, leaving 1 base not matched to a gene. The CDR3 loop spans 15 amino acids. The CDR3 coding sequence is TGTGCCAGCAGTTACGGCGGGAGGTCCTACAATGAGCAGTTCTTC. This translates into CASSYGGRSYNEQFF.

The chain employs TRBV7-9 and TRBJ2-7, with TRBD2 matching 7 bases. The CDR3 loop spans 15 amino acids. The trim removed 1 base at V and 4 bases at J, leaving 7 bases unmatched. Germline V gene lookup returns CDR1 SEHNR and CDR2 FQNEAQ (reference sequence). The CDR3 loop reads CASSLGPGLSYEQYF. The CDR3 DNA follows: TGTGCCAGCAGCTTAGGCCCGGGACTAAGTTACGAGCAGTACTTC.

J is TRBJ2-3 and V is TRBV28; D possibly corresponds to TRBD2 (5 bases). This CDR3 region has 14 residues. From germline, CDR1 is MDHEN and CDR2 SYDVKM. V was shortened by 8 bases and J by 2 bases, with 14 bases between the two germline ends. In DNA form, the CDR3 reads TGTGCCAGCGAAACTCGGGAATACACAGATACGCAGTATTTT. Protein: CASETREYTDTQYF.

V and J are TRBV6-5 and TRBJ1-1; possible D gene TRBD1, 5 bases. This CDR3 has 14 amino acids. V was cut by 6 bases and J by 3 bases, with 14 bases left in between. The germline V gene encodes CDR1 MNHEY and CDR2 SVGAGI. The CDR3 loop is CASRKDRSDTEAFF. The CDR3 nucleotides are TGTGCCAGCAGAAAAGACAGAAGCGACACTGAAGCTTTCTTT.